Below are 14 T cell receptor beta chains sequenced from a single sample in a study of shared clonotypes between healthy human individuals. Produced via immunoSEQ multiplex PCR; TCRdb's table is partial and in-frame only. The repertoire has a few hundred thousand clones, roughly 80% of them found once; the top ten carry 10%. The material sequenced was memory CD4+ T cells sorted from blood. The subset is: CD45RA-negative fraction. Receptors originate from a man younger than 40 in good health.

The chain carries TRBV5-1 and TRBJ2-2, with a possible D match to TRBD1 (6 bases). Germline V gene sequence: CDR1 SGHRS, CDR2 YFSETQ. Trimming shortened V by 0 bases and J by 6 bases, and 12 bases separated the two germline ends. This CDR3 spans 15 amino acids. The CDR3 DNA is TGCGCCAGCAGCTTGGACAGGGCGGGTTCCGGGGAGCTGTTTTTT. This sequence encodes CASSLDRAGSGELFF.

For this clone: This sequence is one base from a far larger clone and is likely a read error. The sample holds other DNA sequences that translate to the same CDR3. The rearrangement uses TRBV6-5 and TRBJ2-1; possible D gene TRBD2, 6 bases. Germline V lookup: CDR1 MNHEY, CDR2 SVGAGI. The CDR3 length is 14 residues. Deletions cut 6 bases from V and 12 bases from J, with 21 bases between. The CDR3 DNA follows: TGTGCCAGCAGGTACGGGGCGACCAGCGGGTTGCAGTTCTTC. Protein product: CASRYGATSGLQFF.

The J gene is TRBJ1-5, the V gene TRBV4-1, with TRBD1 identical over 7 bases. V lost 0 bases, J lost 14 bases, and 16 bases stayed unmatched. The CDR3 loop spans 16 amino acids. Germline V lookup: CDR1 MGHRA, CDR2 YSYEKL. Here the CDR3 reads CASSQDRPGIGTEKHF. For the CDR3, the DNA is TGCGCCAGCAGCCAAGACCGCCCGGGTATAGGGACAGAGAAGCATTTT.

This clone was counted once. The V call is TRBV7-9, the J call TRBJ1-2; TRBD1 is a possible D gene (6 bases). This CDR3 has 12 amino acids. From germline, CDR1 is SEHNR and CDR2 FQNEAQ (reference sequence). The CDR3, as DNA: TGTCTGTTCGGGGGCCGGAGCTATGGCTACACCTTC. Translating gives CLFGGRSYGYTF.

CDR3 DNA: TGTGCCAGCAGCTTAGTTCGAGGCAGACACGACTCTGGAAACACCATATATTTT. Translated: CASSLVRGRHDSGNTIYF. This chain uses TRBV7-9 with TRBJ1-3; no definite D call. The germline CDR1 and CDR2 sequences are SEHNR and FQNEAQ (reference sequence). The CDR3 sequence is 18 residues long. The germline V and J ends were trimmed by 1 base and 0 bases, with 16 bases remaining between them.

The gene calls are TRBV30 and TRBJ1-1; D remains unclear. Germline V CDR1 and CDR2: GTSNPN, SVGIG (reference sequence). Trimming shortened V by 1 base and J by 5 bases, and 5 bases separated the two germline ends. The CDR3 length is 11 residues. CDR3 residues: CAWSALTEAFF. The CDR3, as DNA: TGTGCCTGGAGTGCCTTGACTGAAGCTTTCTTT. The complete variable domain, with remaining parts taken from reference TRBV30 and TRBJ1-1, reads SQTIHQWPATLVQPVGSPLSLECTVEGTSNPNLYWYRQAAGRGLQLLFYSVGIGQISSEVPQNLSASRPQDRQFILSSKKLLLSDSGFYLCAWSALTEAFFGQGTRLTVV.

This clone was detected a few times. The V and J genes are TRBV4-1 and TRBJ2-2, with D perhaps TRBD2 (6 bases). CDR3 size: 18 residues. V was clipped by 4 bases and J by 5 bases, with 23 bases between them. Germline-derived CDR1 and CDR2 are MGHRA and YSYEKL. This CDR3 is CASSPTNRGTWETGELFF. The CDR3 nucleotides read TGCGCCAGCAGCCCAACGAACCGGGGGACTTGGGAGACCGGGGAGCTGTTTTTT.

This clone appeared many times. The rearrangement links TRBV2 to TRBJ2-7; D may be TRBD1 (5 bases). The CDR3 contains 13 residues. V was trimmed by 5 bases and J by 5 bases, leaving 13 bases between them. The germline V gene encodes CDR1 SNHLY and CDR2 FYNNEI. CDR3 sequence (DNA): TGTGCCAGCAGTCTATGGGGCGGACACGAGCAGTACTTC. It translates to CASSLWGGHEQYF.

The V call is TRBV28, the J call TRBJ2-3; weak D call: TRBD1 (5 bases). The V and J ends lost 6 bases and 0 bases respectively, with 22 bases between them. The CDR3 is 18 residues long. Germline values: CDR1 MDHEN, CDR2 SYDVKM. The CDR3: CASRDIGEVHPSTDTQYF. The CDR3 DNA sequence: TGTGCCAGCAGAGATATAGGGGAAGTGCATCCCAGCACAGATACGCAGTATTTT.

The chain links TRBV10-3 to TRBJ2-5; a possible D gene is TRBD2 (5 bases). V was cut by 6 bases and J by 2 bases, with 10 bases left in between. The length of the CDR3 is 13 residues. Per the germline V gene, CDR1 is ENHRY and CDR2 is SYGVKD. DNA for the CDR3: TGTGCCATCAGCAGGACTCAACAAGAGACCCAGTACTTC. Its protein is CAISRTQQETQYF.

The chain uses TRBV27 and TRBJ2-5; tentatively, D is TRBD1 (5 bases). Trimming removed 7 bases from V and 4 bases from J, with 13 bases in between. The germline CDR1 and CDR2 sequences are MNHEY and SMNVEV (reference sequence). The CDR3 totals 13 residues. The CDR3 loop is CASKYKRGETQYF. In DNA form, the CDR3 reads TGTGCCAGCAAATATAAAAGGGGAGAGACCCAGTACTTC.

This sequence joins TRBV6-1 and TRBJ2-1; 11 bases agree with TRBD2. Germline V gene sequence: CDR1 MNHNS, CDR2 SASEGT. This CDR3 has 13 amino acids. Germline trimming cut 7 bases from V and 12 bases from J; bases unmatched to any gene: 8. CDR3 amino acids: CASTLAGGHGQFF. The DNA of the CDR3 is TGTGCCAGCACCCTAGCGGGAGGTCATGGGCAGTTCTTC.

DNA for the CDR3: TGTGCCAGCAGTTTGAGCCAGGGGCGGGACTATGGCTACACCTTC. Amino acids: CASSLSQGRDYGYTF. The V and J genes are TRBV27 and TRBJ1-2, with D perhaps TRBD1 (6 bases). Germline CDR1 MNHEY, CDR2 SMNVEV (reference sequence). The CDR3 is 15 amino acids. The ends were cut back, 3 bases at V and 3 bases at J, with 14 bases in the middle.

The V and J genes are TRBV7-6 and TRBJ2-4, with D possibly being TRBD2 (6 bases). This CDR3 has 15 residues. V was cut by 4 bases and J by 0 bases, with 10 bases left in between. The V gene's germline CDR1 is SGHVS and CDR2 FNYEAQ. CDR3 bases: TGTGCCAGCAGCTCTGGGACTCTAGCCAAAAACATTCAGTACTTC. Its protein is CASSSGTLAKNIQYF.